This entry lists 3 T cell receptor beta chains sequenced from one sample in a study of T cell responses to AZD1222 COVID-19 vaccine. Sequencing used immunoSEQ multiplex PCR; TCRdb keeps in-frame clones, though not all of them. The repertoire holds tens of thousands of clones, with roughly 87% as singletons. The source material was peripheral blood, sampled 28 days after the second AZD1222 dose. The receptors derive from an adult who received the AZD1222 COVID-19 vaccine.

V and J are TRBV7-3 and TRBJ1-1; D remains unclear. With 4 bases removed from V and 1 base from J, the gap between germline ends came to 13 bases. This CDR3 spans 15 amino acids. The germline V gene encodes CDR1 SGHTA and CDR2 FQGTGA. Written as DNA, the CDR3 is TGTGCCAGCAGCTCAAACCCACGGGAGAACACTGAAGCTTTCTTT. Its translation is CASSSNPRENTEAFF.

The V call is TRBV25-1, the J call TRBJ2-7, with 7 positions matching TRBD2. Germline V gene sequence: CDR1 MGHDK, CDR2 SYGVNS. This CDR3 contains 16 residues. J gave up 4 bases and V 2 bases, and 11 bases lay outside the gene matches. The CDR3 DNA is TGTGCCAGCAGTGAAAGGGCTGGGGGGGGATGGTACGAGCAGTACTTC. Translating gives CASSERAGGGWYEQYF.

The rearrangement uses TRBV2 and TRBJ1-3, with 11 bases fitting TRBD1. Per the germline V gene, CDR1 is SNHLY and CDR2 is FYNNEI. The V segment lost 6 bases and the J segment 8 bases; nucleotides outside the gene matches: 6. The CDR3 sequence is 14 residues long. CDR3 region: CASRDRGREDTIYF. The CDR3 DNA follows: TGTGCCAGCAGGGACAGGGGGCGCGAGGACACCATATATTTT.